This note documents a single T cell receptor beta chain sequence. The rectum was sampled with one to two pinch biopsies at colonoscopy. This entry belongs to a study of pediatric ulcerative colitis. Profiling relied on immunoSEQ multiplex PCR, and the TCRdb table lists in-frame clones only, not all of them. The table shows 30,000 or so clones, with 80% to 90% occurring only once. The origin of this receptor is a boy under 18 with mild ulcerative colitis. The sample was gut tissue.

CDR3 in DNA: TGTGCCAGCAGTGATCGACGGACAAGATCTGGAAACACCATATATTTT. It codes for CASSDRRTRSGNTIYF. The chain uses TRBV6-1 and TRBJ1-3; maybe TRBD1 (5 bases). Germline lookup yields CDR1 MNHNS and CDR2 SASEGT. V was trimmed by 3 bases and J by 1 base, leaving 13 bases between them. The CDR3 covers 16 residues.